This T cell receptor (beta chain) came from a study of T cell responses to AZD1222 COVID-19 vaccine. Findings and limits, study-wide: Vaccine-related CD4 TCRs covered spike, predominating at 160-218 and 743-854. Reports say nearly half of spike-specific TCRs go after unmutated variant regions. Most donors were white British, females outnumbered males, and clonal diversity was possibly underestimated. Baseline seropositivity occurred in only 5 or 6 AZD1222 recipients.

V gave up 4 bases and J gave up 4 bases; unmatched junction bases: 7. The CDR3 runs to 15 residues. The germline V gene encodes CDR1 SGHVS and CDR2 FQNEAQ. As regards this clone: The antigen is undetermined.

Method: immunoSEQ multiplex PCR; TCRdb's copy keeps in-frame clones and lacks some. Among approximately 120,000 clones, 90% were seen once, and the ten largest hold approximately 7.5%. The TCR sequence derives from an adult in good health. The sequenced sample was peripheral blood, obtained on day 0 of AZD1222 vaccination. V and J are TRBV7-8 and TRBJ2-1, with TRBD1 matching over 7 bases. The CDR3 region has the DNA TGTGCCAGCAGCTCGTCCCGGGACAGTTACAATGAGCAGTTCTTC. Translation: CASSSSRDSYNEQFF.